Below are 31 T cell receptor beta chains sequenced from a single sample in a study of graft-versus-host responses after intestinal transplantation. Repertoires were generated with immunoSEQ multiplex PCR, while TCRdb's copy carries only in-frame clones and drops some. The sample carries roughly 99,000 clones, roughly 88% recorded once. The sample was PBMCs, taken 255 days after intestinal transplant. Source of these receptors: a human patient who received an intestinal transplant, so some T cells may come from the graft donor.

This clone was recorded once. The rearrangement links TRBV15 to TRBJ1-5; the D gene is possibly TRBD1 (5 bases). The germline V gene has CDR1 LNHNV and CDR2 YYDKDF (reference sequence). Trimming left V 5 bases short and J 4 bases short, with 12 bases between. CDR3 size: 14 residues. The CDR3 bases are TGTGCCACCAGCCTGACAGACTCAAATCAGCCCCAGCATTTT. This sequence encodes CATSLTDSNQPQHF.

The chain combines TRBV27 with TRBJ2-7, with 13 bases fitting TRBD2. The germline V gene encodes CDR1 MNHEY and CDR2 SMNVEV (reference sequence). J lost 6 bases, V lost 2 bases, and 13 bases had no gene match. The CDR3 is made up of 18 amino acids. The CDR3 region is CASSLKTSGGAPMFEQYF. Written as DNA, the CDR3 is TGTGCCAGCAGTTTAAAAACTAGCGGGGGGGCCCCGATGTTCGAGCAGTACTTC.

The chain joins TRBV6-1 to TRBJ1-1; D uncertain. Looked up from germline, CDR1 is MNHNS and CDR2 is SASEGT. Trimming removed 1 base at V and 1 base at J, with 7 bases between. The CDR3 is 14 residues long. The CDR3 region is CASSEGPENTEAFF. The CDR3 nucleotides are TGTGCCAGCAGTGAAGGGCCAGAGAACACTGAAGCTTTCTTT.

The chain combines TRBV28 with TRBJ1-5; D is perhaps TRBD1 (5 bases). The CDR3 has 15 amino acids. V was pared by 7 bases and J by 0 bases, with 13 bases between. Germline values: CDR1 MDHEN, CDR2 SYDVKM. For the CDR3, the DNA is TGTGCCAGCACCTCATCGGGGGGTAGCAATCAGCCCCAGCATTTT. It is translated as CASTSSGGSNQPQHF.

The V call is TRBV7-9, the J call TRBJ2-3; TRBD1 matches at 10 bases. The V segment lost 5 bases and the J segment 2 bases; nucleotides outside the gene matches: 4. This CDR3 spans 15 amino acids. CDR1 and CDR2 from the germline V gene are SEHNR and FQNEAQ (reference sequence). The CDR3 DNA is TGTGCCAGCAGCCCCGGGACAGGGGTCACAGATACGCAGTATTTT. It is translated as CASSPGTGVTDTQYF.

The CDR3 sequence is CASSGQGTGAYNEQFF. CDR3 DNA sequence: TGTGCCAGCAGCGGGCAGGGGACAGGGGCCTACAATGAGCAGTTCTTC. V usage is TRBV5-4 and J usage is TRBJ2-1; TRBD1 matches 10 bases. V lost 4 bases, J lost 2 bases, and 6 bases stayed unmatched. The CDR3 consists of 16 residues. CDR1 SGHNT and CDR2 YYREEE come from the germline V gene (reference sequence).

This rearrangement joins TRBV5-6 to TRBJ1-2; D may be TRBD1 (5 bases). CDR1 and CDR2 (germline): SGHDT, YYEEEE. This CDR3 comprises 15 residues. Deletions cut 0 bases from V and 3 bases from J, with 12 bases between. The CDR3 sequence is CASSLGEGPYYGYTF. CDR3 nucleotide sequence: TGTGCCAGCAGCTTGGGGGAGGGGCCGTACTATGGCTACACCTTC.

This chain links TRBV9 with TRBJ1-2, with D possibly matching TRBD1 (6 bases). The CDR3 is 16 residues long. V was trimmed by 4 bases and J by 0 bases, leaving 16 bases between them. Germline V CDR1 and CDR2: SGDLS, YYNGEE. The CDR3 DNA follows: TGTGCCAGCAGCTCCTTGGACAGCTGGGCTAACTATGGCTACACCTTC. It encodes CASSSLDSWANYGYTF.

This clone has a single count. CDR3 protein: CASSLDLVSAGLGEKLFF. CDR3 coding DNA: TGTGCCAGCAGCTTAGATCTGGTTTCTGCGGGACTTGGTGAAAAACTGTTTTTT. The J gene is TRBJ1-4, the V gene TRBV11-2; TRBD1 might be the D (5 bases). V lost 0 bases and J lost 7, with 21 bases in between. The CDR3 runs to 18 residues. CDR1 and CDR2 (germline): SGHAT, FQNNGV.

J is TRBJ2-7 and V is TRBV5-4; the D gene is possibly TRBD1 (7 bases). V was clipped by 3 bases and J by 2 bases, with 12 bases between them. The length of the CDR3 is 14 residues. Germline values: CDR1 SGHNT, CDR2 YYREEE (reference sequence). The CDR3 DNA is TGTGCCAGCAGCTCGCGGGACAGTCCCTACGAGCAGTACTTC. Protein sequence: CASSSRDSPYEQYF.

This clone has only a few counts. The J gene is TRBJ2-7, the V gene TRBV7-2; tentative D call: TRBD1 (6 bases). Deletions cut 0 bases from V and 0 bases from J, with 12 bases between. This CDR3 is 16 amino acids long. Germline V gives CDR1 SGHTA, CDR2 FQGNSA. In DNA form, the CDR3 reads TGTGCCAGCAGCTTAGCCGTCCCAGGGGCCTCCTACGAGCAGTACTTC. This sequence encodes CASSLAVPGASYEQYF.

The chain has TRBV6-5 and TRBJ2-7; no clear D gene. The germline gives CDR1 MNHEY, CDR2 SVGAGI. Trimming took off 2 bases at V and 5 bases at J, with 10 bases between the two ends. The CDR3 length is 13 residues. CDR3 residues: CASSYGRRNEQYF. CDR3 bases: TGTGCCAGCAGTTACGGCAGGCGGAACGAGCAGTACTTC.

The chain couples TRBV6-4 to TRBJ2-3, with TRBD2 as a possible D gene (6 bases). The CDR3 loop spans 14 amino acids. In germline, CDR1 is MRHNA, CDR2 SNTAGT. V dropped 8 bases and J dropped 2 bases, with 14 bases sitting between them. The chain's CDR3 is CASGHGGATDTQYF. The CDR3 DNA reads as TGTGCCAGCGGGCATGGCGGGGCCACAGATACGCAGTATTTT.

This sequence joins TRBV9 and TRBJ1-2; D remains ambiguous. Trimming pared 5 bases from V and 5 bases from J, leaving 10 bases between. Looked up from germline, CDR1 is SGDLS and CDR2 is YYNGEE. CDR3 length: 12 amino acids. The CDR3 sequence: CASRGVSYGYTF. The CDR3 DNA sequence: TGTGCCAGCAGAGGAGTCTCATATGGCTACACCTTC.

This clone was counted once. The V gene is TRBV29-1, the J gene TRBJ1-2, with 7 bases matching TRBD1. Losses at the gene ends were 6 bases for V and 6 bases for J; bases not matched to a gene: 19. The germline CDR1 and CDR2 sequences are SQVTM and ANQGSEA. This CDR3 comprises 16 residues. CDR3 region: CSVTGTEEDLADGYTF. In nucleotides, the CDR3 is TGCAGCGTCACCGGGACAGAGGAGGACTTAGCTGATGGCTACACCTTC.

The CDR3 region has the DNA TGCGCCAGCAGCCAAGTCATTGGCAGTTACTACGAGCAGTACGTC. This gives the protein CASSQVIGSYYEQYV. V gene TRBV4-1 combines with J gene TRBJ2-7; unclear D gene. The CDR3 is made up of 15 amino acids. The V end was cut by 1 base, the J end by 3 bases, with 13 bases between. Germline V gives CDR1 MGHRA, CDR2 YSYEKL.

The rearrangement links TRBV18 to TRBJ2-7; TRBD2 agrees at 7 bases. The V gene's germline CDR1 is KGHSH and CDR2 LQKENI. CDR3 length equals 14 residues. Germline trimming cut 6 bases from V and 5 bases from J; bases unmatched to any gene: 10. The CDR3: CASSLREGRDEQYV. The CDR3 nucleotides are TGTGCCAGCTCCCTCAGGGAGGGGAGAGACGAGCAGTACGTC.

This clone was detected a few times. The chain carries TRBV28 and TRBJ1-2; perhaps TRBD1 as D (5 bases). CDR3 length equals 14 residues. Looked up from germline, CDR1 is MDHEN and CDR2 is SYDVKM. Between the trimmed V and J ends, which lost 8 bases and 4 bases, there was a span of 17 bases. The CDR3 loop is CASVNSRDLYGYTF. DNA of the CDR3: TGTGCCAGCGTAAATTCCAGGGATCTCTATGGCTACACCTTC.

The chain joins TRBV5-4 to TRBJ1-5; D is undetermined. CDR1 and CDR2 from the germline V gene are SGHNT and YYREEE (reference sequence). There are 15 residues in the CDR3. Trimming took 2 bases from V and 2 from J, leaving 11 bases between them. CDR3: CASSFGGLRNQPQHF. CDR3 nucleotides: TGTGCCAGCAGCTTCGGCGGGTTGCGCAATCAGCCCCAGCATTTT.

The rearrangement links TRBV6-5 to TRBJ2-3; D unclear. The ends were cut back, 7 bases at V and 5 bases at J, with 13 bases in the middle. The germline gives CDR1 MNHEY, CDR2 SVGAGI. This CDR3 spans 13 amino acids. CDR3 region: CASTRGPVDTQYF. As DNA, the CDR3 is TGTGCCAGCACCCGCGGTCCCGTAGATACGCAGTATTTT.

The chain uses TRBV5-1 and TRBJ2-3; no firm D call. The CDR3 sequence is 15 residues long. CDR1 is SGHRS and CDR2 is YFSETQ in the germline V gene. The germline V and J ends were trimmed by 5 bases and 2 bases, with 15 bases remaining between them. CDR3 nucleotides: TGCGCCAGCAGATCCGAAAGGTCGGACACAGATACGCAGTATTTT. It yields the protein CASRSERSDTDTQYF.

The chain has TRBV5-6 and TRBJ1-5; possibly TRBD1 for D (5 bases). The CDR3 runs to 15 residues. V was pared by 0 bases and J by 5 bases, with 12 bases between. Germline CDR1 and CDR2: SGHDT and YYEEEE. The CDR3 spells CASSLGWGGDQPQHF. The CDR3 DNA reads TGTGCCAGCAGCTTGGGGTGGGGCGGGGATCAGCCCCAGCATTTT.

This sequence joins TRBV28 and TRBJ1-1, with a weak D call TRBD1 (5 bases). The CDR3 runs to 12 residues. CDR1 and CDR2 from the germline V gene are MDHEN and SYDVKM. The V end lost 6 bases, the J end lost 11 bases, and 16 bases lay between the germline ends. The CDR3 DNA follows: TGTGCCAGCAGAGGGACCGGGGTGCGCGCTTTCTTT. Its protein is CASRGTGVRAFF.

This clone was observed a handful of times. The chain uses TRBV19 and TRBJ2-2, with a possible D match to TRBD1 (5 bases). V lost 5 bases and J 3 bases, leaving 19 bases between the germline ends. Per the germline V gene, CDR1 is LNHDA and CDR2 is SQIVND (reference sequence). The CDR3 has 17 amino acids. CDR3 in DNA: TGTGCCAGTAGTCACCAGGGTGGAGCTCGTGACACCGGGGAGCTGTTTTTT. Protein: CASSHQGGARDTGELFF. The whole variable domain, filled in from reference TRBV19 and TRBJ2-2, reads DGGITQSPKYLFRKEGQNVTLSCEQNLNHDAMYWYRQDPGQGLRLIYYSQIVNDFQKGDIAEGYSVSREKKESFPLTVTSAQKNPTAFYLCASSHQGGARDTGELFFGEGSRLTVL.

The chain joins TRBV7-8 to TRBJ1-3, with TRBD1 as a possible D gene (6 bases). Between the trimmed V and J ends, which lost 8 bases and 2 bases, there was a span of 7 bases. The CDR3 is made up of 12 amino acids. The germline V gene encodes CDR1 SGHVS and CDR2 FQNEAQ. The DNA for the CDR3 is TGTGCCAGCTGGACAGCTGGAAACACCATATATTTT. It yields the protein CASWTAGNTIYF.

This clone was counted only a few times. V is TRBV28 and J is TRBJ2-7; maybe TRBD2 (7 bases). The CDR3 covers 17 residues. In germline, CDR1 is MDHEN, CDR2 SYDVKM. The V gene lost 5 bases and the J gene lost 2 bases, with 22 bases spanning the gap. The CDR3: CASSPLLAEGGPYEQYF. Here the CDR3 DNA reads TGTGCCAGCAGTCCCCTCCTAGCGGAGGGGGGGCCCTACGAGCAGTACTTC.

The chain employs TRBV28 and TRBJ1-4; no definite D call. CDR1 and CDR2 (germline): MDHEN, SYDVKM. The CDR3 is made up of 14 amino acids. V lost 2 bases to trimming and J lost 7 bases, with 11 bases between them. The CDR3 protein is CASSLRRQTEKLFF. CDR3 DNA: TGTGCCAGCAGTTTACGACGGCAGACTGAAAAACTGTTTTTT.

The rearrangement uses TRBV6-6 and TRBJ2-5; D is unclear. V lost 7 bases to trimming and J lost 4 bases, with 10 bases between them. This CDR3 contains 12 residues. CDR1 is MNHNY, CDR2 SVGAGI, per germline (reference sequence). CDR3 sequence: CASTSVAETQYF. Written as DNA, the CDR3 is TGTGCCAGCACGTCAGTCGCAGAGACCCAGTACTTC.

The gene calls are TRBV28 and TRBJ2-5, with D perhaps TRBD1 (6 bases). The V gene lost 1 base and the J gene lost 6 bases, with 15 bases spanning the gap. The CDR3 runs 15 residues. Germline CDR1 is MDHEN and CDR2 is SYDVKM. CDR3 in amino acids: CASSLLQGTRQTQYF. CDR3 in DNA: TGTGCCAGCAGTTTATTACAGGGCACCAGGCAGACCCAGTACTTC.

This chain's CDR3 is CASSKYSNQPQHF. The CDR3 region has the DNA TGTGCCAGCAGCAAGTATAGCAATCAGCCCCAGCATTTT. The V call is TRBV27, the J call TRBJ1-5, with D unresolved. From germline, CDR1 is MNHEY and CDR2 SMNVEV (reference sequence). The CDR3 covers 13 residues. V lost 6 bases to trimming and J lost 0 bases, with 6 bases between them.

J is TRBJ1-1 and V is TRBV4-1, with D uncertain. This CDR3 comprises 14 residues. With 4 bases removed from V and 0 bases from J, the gap between germline ends came to 9 bases. The germline CDR1 and CDR2 sequences are MGHRA and YSYEKL. For the CDR3, the DNA is TGCGCCAGCAGCCCCCCCGGCCTGAACACTGAAGCTTTCTTT. Residues: CASSPPGLNTEAFF.